Given below is one T cell receptor (beta chain) in context. Its target is not known. Measured with immunoSEQ multiplex PCR; TCRdb has only the in-frame clones, and not every one. The sample yields tens of thousands of clones, about 90% seen once. V lost 6 bases and J lost 3, with 14 bases in between. Germline CDR1 and CDR2: MDHEN and SYDVKM. The CDR3 runs 14 residues. This entry belongs to a study of T cell responses to AZD1222 COVID-19 vaccine. Notes on the study in general: Baseline antibody screening turned up just 6 or 7 seropositive AZD1222 recipients.

The sequence was collected from an adult in good health. V gene TRBV28 combines with J gene TRBJ1-2, with D perhaps matching TRBD1 (5 bases). The starting material was peripheral blood, obtained on day 0 of MenACWY control vaccination. CDR3 nucleotides: TGTGCCAGCAGAGGGGAGGGGAGATACTATGGCTACACCTTC. Residues: CASRGEGRYYGYTF.